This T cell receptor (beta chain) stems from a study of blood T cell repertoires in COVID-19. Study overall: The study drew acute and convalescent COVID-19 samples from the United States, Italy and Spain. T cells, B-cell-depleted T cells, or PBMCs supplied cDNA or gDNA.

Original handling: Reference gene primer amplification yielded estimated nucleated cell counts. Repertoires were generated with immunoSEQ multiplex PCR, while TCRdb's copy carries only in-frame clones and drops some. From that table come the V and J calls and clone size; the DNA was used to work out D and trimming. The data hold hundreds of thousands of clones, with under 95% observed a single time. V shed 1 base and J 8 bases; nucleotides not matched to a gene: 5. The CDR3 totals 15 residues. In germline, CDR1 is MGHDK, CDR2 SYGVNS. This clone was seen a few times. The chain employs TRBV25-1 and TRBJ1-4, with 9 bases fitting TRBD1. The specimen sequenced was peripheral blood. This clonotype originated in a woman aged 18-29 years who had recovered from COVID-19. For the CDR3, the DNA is TGTGCCAGCAGTGAATTTGGACAGGGGAGAGAAAAACTGTTTTTT. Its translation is CASSEFGQGREKLFF.